These T cell receptor beta chains were read from a single sample in a study of T-cell memory formation after mild COVID-19. Each CDR3 protein gets one entry after TCRdb re-called the 5' RACE reads with MiXCR. The sample includes roughly 180,000 distinct CDR3 sequences, 18% of them seen just once. Sequencing was done on a sample of PBMCs or a T cell subset sorted from them (not recorded which). These receptors were obtained from a man aged 18 to 35 who had mild COVID-19 (a few samples of this study predate the infection). Cell type and time point are not known. Both conserved end residues are part of each CDR3. Fields, in order: V gene, CDR3 length, D gene, CDR3 protein. The D gene is left open where the match is weak.

TRBV2 | 15 | NA | CASRERDGQNYGYTF
TRBV20-1 | 16 | TRBD2 | CSAEAGGKGSYNEQFF
TRBV6-2/TRBV6-3 | 14 | NA | CASSHRLIRDTQYF
TRBV20-1 | 14 | NA | CSAREAGRGDTQYF
TRBV27 | 16 | TRBD1 | CASSLWPGQGALEQYF
TRBV4-1 | 13 | NA | CASSQDRTGELFF
TRBV20-1 | 15 | TRBD1 | CSARDVGQGASGYTF
TRBV6-2/TRBV6-3 | 14 | NA | CASRHVGSNQPQHF
TRBV7-6 | 13 | NA | CASSPRVPGELFF
TRBV5-1 | 13 | TRBD1 | CASNEGAEETQYF
TRBV9 | 15 | NA | CASSVREGANTEAFF
TRBV7-2 | 15 | TRBD2 | CASRRLAGAHNEQFF
TRBV7-2 | 13 | TRBD1 | CASSGQGTGELFF
TRBV15 | 14 | NA | CATSRDRGAQPQHF
TRBV10-3 | 12 | NA | CAIAYREETQYF
TRBV24-1 | 14 | NA | CATSDSGGPETQYF
TRBV5-1 | 14 | NA | CASSSEGDQETQYF
TRBV7-2 | 16 | NA | CASSLEGYHRQETQYF
TRBV7-3 | 16 | NA | CASSSRTEMNTGELFF
TRBV7-2 | 15 | NA | CASTVREGAFYEQYF
TRBV6-6 | 14 | NA | CASSYSNRVHTIYF
TRBV3-1 | 14 | NA | CASSQVARANVLTF
TRBV14 | 14 | NA | CASSPGRGADEQFF
TRBV14 | 15 | TRBD2 | CASRIAGGESHEQFF
TRBV20-1 | 15 | NA | CSARDVKGMNTEAFF
TRBV28 | 14 | NA | CASSQSPGTQGYTF
TRBV4-3 | 15 | NA | CASRVERYSNQPQHF
TRBV5-1 | 15 | TRBD2 | CASSRRSGGYNEQFF
TRBV5-1 | 14 | NA | CASSFSRGFTEAFF
TRBV7-2 | 15 | NA | CASSLDRKYTDTQYF
TRBV5-1 | 14 | NA | CASSLEASGNTIYF
TRBV6-1 | 14 | NA | CASSPTGLSYEQYF
TRBV5-5 | 15 | TRBD1 | CASSLEGQSNYGYTF
TRBV28 | 15 | TRBD2 | CASSLVGGVTDTQYF
TRBV5-1 | 15 | TRBD1 | CASSLQGQQSYEQYF
TRBV4-2 | 14 | NA | CASSQGTLGYGYTF
TRBV10-3 | 14 | TRBD1 | CAIRNTGGNSPLHF
TRBV6-1 | 13 | TRBD1 | CASTLTGGETQYF
TRBV4-2 | 14 | NA | CASRKGTPNTEAFF
TRBV4-3 | 16 | NA | CASSRTRASGTDTQYF
TRBV7-2 | 14 | TRBD2 | CASSFGGGAVTQYF
TRBV6-5 | 15 | NA | CASRNRDRRNTEAFF
TRBV10-3 | 13 | NA | CASGLQDTNTQYF
TRBV5-1 | 14 | NA | CASSLDTGSQPQHF